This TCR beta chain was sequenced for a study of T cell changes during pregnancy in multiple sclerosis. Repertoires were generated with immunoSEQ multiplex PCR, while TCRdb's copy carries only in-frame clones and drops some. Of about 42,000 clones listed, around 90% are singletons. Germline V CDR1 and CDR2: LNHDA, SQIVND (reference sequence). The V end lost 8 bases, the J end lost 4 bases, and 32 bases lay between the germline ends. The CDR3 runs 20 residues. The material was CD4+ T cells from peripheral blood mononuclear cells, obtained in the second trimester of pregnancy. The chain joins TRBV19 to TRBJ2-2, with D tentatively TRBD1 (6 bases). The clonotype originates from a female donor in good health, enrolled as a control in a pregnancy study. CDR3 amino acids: CASWGRPGTSSLGSTGELFF. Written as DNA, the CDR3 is TGTGCCAGTTGGGGGCGGCCCGGGACAAGTTCCCTTGGCAGCACCGGGGAGCTGTTTTTT.